This entry is about one T cell receptor (beta chain). This clonotype showed up just a few times. Its antigen is not yet known. No clone much larger than this one lies a single base away; base qualities are absent. Library generation was performed with RT-PCR. The instrument was an Illumina HiSeq 2500. In-frame beta chains were kept once TCRdb had trimmed the public reads at Q25 with fastp and called clones with MiXCR. Rows are unified per CDR3 protein, each entry keeping the most common DNA and genes. Across this sample there are some 500,000 distinct CDR3 sequences, with 16% seen only once. The leading ten clones occupy less than 4% of the sample. These data belong to a study of response to subunit inactivated influenza vaccine (dated by TCRdb to the late 2010s). Study-level background: To follow how T cells responded to a trivalent subunit inactivated influenza vaccine, the researchers relied on deep quantitative profiling of the T cell receptor repertoire. Summary of the overall study and its limitations: It was suggested by the authors that each seasonal influenza vaccination may recruit only a limited number of new T cells.

For CDR1 and CDR2, the germline V gene lists KGHSH and LQKENI. Trimming removed 5 bases from V and 0 bases from J, leaving 10 bases between the germline ends. Including cysteine and phenylalanine, the CDR3 has 14 amino acids. The read is trimmed to its CDR3 DNA, 42 bases read in frame from base 1. This chain joins TRBV18 to TRBJ2-5; 5 matching bases give a weak D call of TRBD1. The source of this sequence is a man aged 45-69 years who received an inactivated influenza vaccine. Donor details come from another sample of the same person, matched by shared clones. Specimen: CD4+ T cells sorted from PBMCs, collected less than 30 months after vaccination. This receptor has the CDR3 CASSYQGYQETQYF. The nucleotides read TGTGCCAGCTCATATCAGGGATACCAAGAGACCCAGTACTTC. Extended through the reference TRBV18 and TRBJ2-5 proteins, this CDR3 yields the full variable domain: NAGVMQNPRHLVRRRGQEARLRCSPMKGHSHVYWYRQLPEEGLKFMVYLQKENIIDESGMPKERFSAEFPKEGPSILRIQQVVRGDSAAYFCASSYQGYQETQYFGPGTRLLVL.